The subject of this entry is one T cell receptor beta chain. The sample belongs to a study of T cell changes during pregnancy in multiple sclerosis. Per germline, CDR1 MDHEN and CDR2 SYDVKM. The V gene lost 3 bases and the J gene lost 1 base, with 7 bases spanning the gap. There are 13 residues in the CDR3. Libraries were prepared by immunoSEQ multiplex PCR; TCRdb keeps only in-frame clonotypes and omits some of them. This table has about 88,000 clones, about 92% appearing once. This receptor was taken from a female donor with multiple sclerosis, enrolled in a pregnancy study. J is TRBJ2-7 and V is TRBV28; no clear D. Sequencing used peripheral blood, obtained in the first trimester of pregnancy. The CDR3 loop reads CASSFGDSYEQYF. Written as DNA, the CDR3 is TGTGCCAGCAGTTTTGGAGATTCCTACGAGCAGTACTTC.